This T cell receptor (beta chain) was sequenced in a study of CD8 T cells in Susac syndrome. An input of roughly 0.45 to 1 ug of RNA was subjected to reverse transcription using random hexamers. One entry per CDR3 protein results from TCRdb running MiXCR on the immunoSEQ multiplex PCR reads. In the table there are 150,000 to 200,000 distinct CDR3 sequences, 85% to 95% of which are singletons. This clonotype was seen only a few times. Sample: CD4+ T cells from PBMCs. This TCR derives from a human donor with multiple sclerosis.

DNA for the CDR3: TGTGCCAGCTCACTAGTTCGGTCAGATACGCAGTATTTT. This codes for CASSLVRSDTQYF. The rearrangement joins TRBV18 to TRBJ2-3; no firm D call. Trimming stripped 4 bases from V and 4 bases from J, with 9 bases between. Germline CDR1 and CDR2: KGHSH and LQKENI. This CDR3 has 13 residues.